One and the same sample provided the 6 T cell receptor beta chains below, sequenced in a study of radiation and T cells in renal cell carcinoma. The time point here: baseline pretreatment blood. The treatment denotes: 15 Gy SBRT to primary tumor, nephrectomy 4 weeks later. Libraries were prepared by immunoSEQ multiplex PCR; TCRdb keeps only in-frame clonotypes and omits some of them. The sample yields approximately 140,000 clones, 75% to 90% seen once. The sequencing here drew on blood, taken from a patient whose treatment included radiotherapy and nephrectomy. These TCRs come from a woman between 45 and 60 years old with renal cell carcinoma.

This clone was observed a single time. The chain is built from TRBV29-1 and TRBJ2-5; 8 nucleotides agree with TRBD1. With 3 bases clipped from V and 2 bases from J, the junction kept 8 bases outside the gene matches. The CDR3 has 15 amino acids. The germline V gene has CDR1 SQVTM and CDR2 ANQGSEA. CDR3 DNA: TGCAGCGTTGACATACAGGGGGTCGGGCAAGAGACCCAGTACTTC. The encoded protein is CSVDIQGVGQETQYF.

This CDR3 reads CASSPSDRGVDTQYF. In DNA, the CDR3 is TGTGCCAGCAGCCCGTCGGACAGGGGGGTAGATACGCAGTATTTT. V and J are TRBV11-3 and TRBJ2-3; 10 positions agree with TRBD1. This CDR3 spans 15 amino acids. Looked up from germline, CDR1 is SGHNT and CDR2 is YENEEA. J gave up 5 bases and V 5 bases, and 7 bases lay outside the gene matches.

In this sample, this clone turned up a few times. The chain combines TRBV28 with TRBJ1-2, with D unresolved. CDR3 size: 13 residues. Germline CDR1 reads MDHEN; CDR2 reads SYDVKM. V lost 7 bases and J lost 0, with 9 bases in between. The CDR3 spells CASTIAANYGYTF. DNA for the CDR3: TGTGCCAGCACCATCGCAGCTAACTATGGCTACACCTTC.

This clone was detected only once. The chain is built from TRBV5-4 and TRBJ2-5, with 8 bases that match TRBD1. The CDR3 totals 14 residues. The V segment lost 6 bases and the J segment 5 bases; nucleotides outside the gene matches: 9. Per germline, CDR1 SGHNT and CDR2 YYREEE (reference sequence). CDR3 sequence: CASNPSTGEETQYF. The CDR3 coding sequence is TGTGCCAGCAACCCATCGACAGGGGAGGAGACCCAGTACTTC.

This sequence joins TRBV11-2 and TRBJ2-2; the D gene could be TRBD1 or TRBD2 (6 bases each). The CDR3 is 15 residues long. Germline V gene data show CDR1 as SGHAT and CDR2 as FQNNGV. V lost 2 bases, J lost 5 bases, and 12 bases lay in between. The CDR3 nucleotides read TGTGCCAGCAGCTTAACGGGGGCGCAAACCGGGGAGCTGTTTTTT. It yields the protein CASSLTGAQTGELFF.

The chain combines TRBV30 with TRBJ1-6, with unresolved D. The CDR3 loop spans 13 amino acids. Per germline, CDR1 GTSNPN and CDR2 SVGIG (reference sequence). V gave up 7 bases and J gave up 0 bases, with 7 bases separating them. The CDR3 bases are TGTGCCTTGAGGAGCTCCTATAATTCACCCCTCCACTTT. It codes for CALRSSYNSPLHF.